One sample yielded the 27 T cell receptor beta chains listed below, sequenced in a study of blood T cell repertoires in COVID-19. The protocol was immunoSEQ multiplex PCR, while the TCRdb copy is restricted to in-frame clones and leaves out a portion. In the table there are approximately 150,000 clones, roughly 87% of which are singletons. The sequencing input was peripheral blood. Every receptor here comes from a human donor in a cohort sampled during active COVID-19.

The rearrangement joins TRBV24-1 to TRBJ2-3; D is perhaps TRBD2 (5 bases). Germline assignment: CDR1 KGHDR and CDR2 SFDVKD. This CDR3 is 15 amino acids long. V was shortened by 4 bases and J by 6 bases, with 16 bases between the two germline ends. The CDR3 DNA reads as TGTGCCACCAGTGACCCGGACGGGGAGTGGGATACGCAGTATTTT. Its translation is CATSDPDGEWDTQYF.

This chain uses TRBV11-3 with TRBJ2-2, with TRBD2 as a possible D gene (5 bases). This CDR3 is 16 amino acids long. Germline values: CDR1 SGHNT, CDR2 YENEEA. V was clipped by 0 bases and J by 4 bases, with 12 bases between them. The CDR3 DNA reads as TGTGCCAGCAGCTTAGAGGTCCCGGGGTCCACCGGGGAGCTGTTTTTT. Translated, it gives CASSLEVPGSTGELFF.

In nucleotides, the CDR3 is TGCGCCAGCAGCTTGGACGACAGGGGAGGAAACACCATATATTTT. It translates to CASSLDDRGGNTIYF. The rearrangement links TRBV5-1 to TRBJ1-3, with TRBD1 identical over 8 bases. CDR3 length: 15 amino acids. J was trimmed by 4 bases and V by 0 bases; bases with no gene match: 3. Per the germline V gene, CDR1 is SGHRS and CDR2 is YFSETQ.

V gene TRBV30 combines with J gene TRBJ2-2; 8 bases match TRBD1. The J segment lost 7 bases and the V segment lost 3 bases, leaving 10 bases of the junction unmatched. From germline, CDR1 is GTSNPN and CDR2 SVGIG (reference sequence). The CDR3 covers 15 residues. The DNA of the CDR3 is TGTGCCTGGAGGGACAGGGTATCACTATTCGGGGAGCTGTTTTTT. Residues: CAWRDRVSLFGELFF.

The V and J genes are TRBV12-3 or TRBV12-4 and TRBJ1-5; D unclear. There are 13 residues in the CDR3. V was cut by 5 bases and J by 5 bases, with 10 bases left in between. CDR3: CASSTQVDQPQHF. The CDR3, as DNA: TGTGCCAGCAGTACCCAGGTGGATCAGCCCCAGCATTTT.

The genes are TRBV6-6 and TRBJ2-6; D gene uncertain. The CDR3 runs 13 residues. Germline V gene lookup returns CDR1 MNHNY and CDR2 SVGAGI (reference sequence). This CDR3 is CAAGSNGANVLTF. As DNA, the CDR3 is TGTGCAGCAGGTTCAAATGGGGCCAACGTCCTGACTTTC.

The chain carries TRBV28 and TRBJ1-1; 7 bases align to TRBD1. The J segment lost 1 base and the V segment lost 5 bases, leaving 4 bases of the junction unmatched. Germline V gene sequence: CDR1 MDHEN, CDR2 SYDVKM. CDR3 length: 14 amino acids. CDR3 region: CASSQRTGNTEAFF. CDR3 in DNA: TGTGCCAGCAGTCAAAGGACAGGGAACACTGAAGCTTTCTTT. The variable domain in full, with the rest retrieved from reference TRBV28 and TRBJ1-1, is DVKVTQSSRYLVKRTGEKVFLECVQDMDHENMFWYRQDPGLGLRLIYFSYDVKMKEKGDIPEGYSVSREKKERFSLILESASTNQTSMYLCASSQRTGNTEAFFGQGTRLTVV.

The chain recombines TRBV18 with TRBJ2-7; TRBD1 agrees at 9 bases. The CDR3 loop spans 14 amino acids. The germline CDR1 and CDR2 sequences are KGHSH and LQKENI. Trimming removed 5 bases from V and 2 bases from J; junction bases left unmatched: 4. The CDR3 sequence is CASSGTGTTYEQYF. In nucleotides, the CDR3 is TGTGCCAGCTCAGGGACAGGGACAACCTACGAGCAGTACTTC.

The CDR3 protein is CASYQYSNQPQHF. The DNA of the CDR3 is TGTGCCAGCTACCAGTATAGCAATCAGCCCCAGCATTTT. The chain has TRBV28 and TRBJ1-5; D not certain. Per the germline V gene, CDR1 is MDHEN and CDR2 is SYDVKM. The CDR3 length is 13 residues. V lost 8 bases, J lost 0 bases, and 8 bases lay in between.

In its sample, this clone was seen once. As DNA, the CDR3 is TGTGCCAGCAGTGAACACGGGACTAGACCCTACGAGCAGTACTTC. Residues: CASSEHGTRPYEQYF. V is TRBV25-1 and J is TRBJ2-7; TRBD2 matches at 8 bases. There are 15 residues in the CDR3. CDR1 and CDR2 (germline): MGHDK, SYGVNS. J gave up 2 bases and V 2 bases, and 5 bases lay outside the gene matches.

V is TRBV5-5 and J is TRBJ2-4, with TRBD1 identical over 7 bases. The V gene's germline CDR1 is SGHKS and CDR2 YYEKEE (reference sequence). The CDR3 runs 14 residues. J lost 7 bases, V lost 2 bases, and 6 bases had no gene match. Here the CDR3 reads CASSFLRGLNIQYF. CDR3 in DNA: TGTGCCAGCAGCTTTTTAAGGGGGCTTAACATTCAGTACTTC.

The V call is TRBV18, the J call TRBJ1-5; possible D gene TRBD1, 5 bases. The V gene lost 3 bases and the J gene lost 0 bases, with 12 bases spanning the gap. This CDR3 comprises 16 residues. The germline gives CDR1 KGHSH, CDR2 LQKENI. Here the CDR3 reads CASSPGGTFSNQPQHF. In DNA, the CDR3 is TGTGCCAGCTCACCGGGCGGGACGTTTAGCAATCAGCCCCAGCATTTT. Based on the CDR3 plus reference TRBV18 and TRBJ1-5, the full variable domain is NAGVMQNPRHLVRRRGQEARLRCSPMKGHSHVYWYRQLPEEGLKFMVYLQKENIIDESGMPKERFSAEFPKEGPSILRIQQVVRGDSAAYFCASSPGGTFSNQPQHFGDGTRLSIL.

The chain employs TRBV5-5 and TRBJ1-2; 7 nucleotides line up with TRBD1. Losses at the gene ends were 4 bases for V and 4 bases for J; bases not matched to a gene: 10. The CDR3 loop spans 15 amino acids. CDR1 and CDR2 from the germline V gene are SGHKS and YYEKEE (reference sequence). CDR3 region: CASSATGTALYGYTF. CDR3 sequence (DNA): TGTGCCAGCAGCGCTACCGGGACAGCGCTCTATGGCTACACCTTC.

The V call is TRBV5-1, the J call TRBJ2-3; weak D call: TRBD1 (6 bases). The germline V gene encodes CDR1 SGHRS and CDR2 YFSETQ. With 2 bases removed from V and 0 bases from J, the gap between germline ends came to 10 bases. This CDR3 has 15 amino acids. The CDR3 protein is CASSLQGGSTDTQYF. The CDR3 nucleotides read TGCGCCAGCAGCTTACAGGGCGGAAGCACAGATACGCAGTATTTT.

J is TRBJ2-7 and V is TRBV19; D is ambiguous. The CDR3 has 18 residues. Between the trimmed V and J ends, which lost 5 bases and 2 bases, there was a span of 25 bases. Germline V gene sequence: CDR1 LNHDA, CDR2 SQIVND (reference sequence). DNA for the CDR3: TGTGCCAGTAGTGCGTACGGGTCGAGCCTCCTCCTACCCTACGAGCAGTACTTC. Translation: CASSAYGSSLLLPYEQYF.

This clone was observed a few times. The rearrangement links TRBV12-3 or TRBV12-4 to TRBJ1-1, with 9 nucleotides matching TRBD1. V gave up 7 bases and J gave up 10 bases; unmatched junction bases: 10. This CDR3 spans 13 amino acids. CDR3 bases: TGTGCCAGCATTAGGACAGGGGAGGGAAGAGCTTTCTTT. Amino acid sequence: CASIRTGEGRAFF.

The V gene is TRBV2, the J gene TRBJ2-7; possible D gene TRBD1, 5 bases. Trimming removed 10 bases at V and 3 bases at J, with 13 bases between. The CDR3 has 12 residues. Germline CDR1 and CDR2: SNHLY and FYNNEI. The CDR3: CATQVTDYEQYF. The CDR3 DNA reads as TGTGCCACACAGGTGACAGACTACGAGCAGTACTTC.

The V gene is TRBV29-1, the J gene TRBJ1-5; D might be TRBD1 (5 bases). The CDR3 extends over 12 amino acids. In germline, CDR1 is SQVTM, CDR2 ANQGSEA. V gave up 4 bases and J gave up 9 bases, with 13 bases separating them. CDR3 DNA sequence: TGCAGCGTTGGGGAGGGAAGGGGGCCCCAGCATTTT. Its protein is CSVGEGRGPQHF.

The chain uses TRBV12-3 or TRBV12-4 and TRBJ1-2; TRBD1 might be the D (5 bases). The germline V and J ends were trimmed by 0 bases and 7 bases, with 6 bases remaining between them. The CDR3 extends over 12 amino acids. The DNA for the CDR3 is TGTGCCAGCAGTTTAGCGGGGGGTGGCTACACCTTC. Encoded protein: CASSLAGGGYTF.

This clone came up once. This sequence joins TRBV5-4 and TRBJ2-3; the D is unclear. Trimming shortened V by 2 bases and J by 2 bases, and 15 bases separated the two germline ends. Germline lookup yields CDR1 SGHNT and CDR2 YYREEE (reference sequence). This CDR3 region has 16 residues. For the CDR3, the DNA is TGTGCCAGCAGCTTACTAAAAGCGATCGACACAGATACGCAGTATTTT. Protein: CASSLLKAIDTDTQYF.

J is TRBJ2-2 and V is TRBV5-4, with 9 bases that match TRBD2. J gave up 3 bases and V 0 bases, and 15 bases lay outside the gene matches. The germline gives CDR1 SGHNT, CDR2 YYREEE (reference sequence). This CDR3 has 20 amino acids. The CDR3 nucleotides are TGTGCCAGCAGCTTGGATTACGGGGTAGTAGCGGGGGAATACACCGGGGAGCTGTTTTTT. Residues: CASSLDYGVVAGEYTGELFF.

This clone has just one count. The J gene is TRBJ1-1, the V gene TRBV19, with D perhaps matching TRBD1 (5 bases). The germline CDR1 and CDR2 sequences are LNHDA and SQIVND (reference sequence). Deletions cut 11 bases from V and 4 bases from J, with 20 bases between. This CDR3 has 14 residues. The CDR3 DNA reads TGTGCCTCGGGGGACTTGGTCTTGCGCACTGAAGCTTTCTTT. This codes for CASGDLVLRTEAFF.

The V gene is TRBV6-6, the J gene TRBJ1-1; TRBD1 agrees at 7 bases. Germline V CDR1 and CDR2: MNHNY, SVGAGI (reference sequence). V lost 6 bases, J lost 0 bases, and 10 bases stayed unmatched. CDR3 length: 16 amino acids. The chain's CDR3 is CASRRPSQGMNTEAFF. The DNA for the CDR3 is TGTGCCAGCAGACGACCCTCACAGGGGATGAACACTGAAGCTTTCTTT.

On this clone: The same CDR3 arises from other DNA sequences in this sample as well. This chain links TRBV4-2 with TRBJ2-3; 14 bases align to TRBD2. Looked up from germline, CDR1 is LGHNA and CDR2 is YNFKEQ. CDR3 size: 17 residues. The V gene end was trimmed by 1 base and the J gene end by 4 bases; junction bases not matched to a gene: 4. The CDR3 loop is CASSQAGTSGRADTQYF. In DNA, the CDR3 is TGTGCCAGCAGCCAAGCCGGGACTAGCGGGAGAGCAGATACGCAGTATTTT.

V gene TRBV5-1 combines with J gene TRBJ1-1, with TRBD1 as a possible D gene (5 bases). The CDR3 is made up of 15 amino acids. V was trimmed by 0 bases and J by 4 bases, leaving 13 bases between them. Germline loops: CDR1 SGHRS, CDR2 YFSETQ. The CDR3 loop is CASSLDGGRGTEAFF. For the CDR3, the DNA is TGCGCCAGCAGCTTGGACGGGGGTAGAGGCACTGAAGCTTTCTTT. The variable domain in full, completed from reference TRBV5-1 and TRBJ1-1, reads KAGVTQTPRYLIKTRGQQVTLSCSPISGHRSVSWYQQTPGQGLQFLFEYFSETQRNKGNFPGRFSGRQFSNSRSEMNVSTLELGDSALYLCASSLDGGRGTEAFFGQGTRLTVV.

V and J are TRBV11-2 and TRBJ2-5; 8 bases are shared with TRBD1. The CDR3 covers 17 residues. V shed 1 base, J shed 1 base, and the junction held 8 bases outside the gene matches. Germline V CDR1 and CDR2: SGHAT, FQNNGV. CDR3: CASSLAPTGVRQETQYF. The CDR3 DNA reads as TGTGCCAGCAGCTTAGCTCCGACAGGGGTTCGCCAAGAGACCCAGTACTTC.

The chain combines TRBV6-6 with TRBJ1-5; D uncertain. V shed 6 bases and J shed 4 bases, with 13 bases lying between them. The CDR3 consists of 14 residues. CDR1 and CDR2 (germline): MNHNY, SVGAGI (reference sequence). The CDR3 sequence: CASSYTTGNQPQHF. DNA for the CDR3: TGTGCCAGCAGCTATACGACTGGGAATCAGCCCCAGCATTTT.